This T cell receptor beta chain was sequenced in a study of blood T cell repertoires in COVID-19. About the study: Specimens from acute and convalescent COVID-19 originated in the United States, Italy and Spain. PBMCs, B-cell-depleted T cells, or T cells provided the cDNA or gDNA that made up the material.

Assay used: immunoSEQ multiplex PCR; TCRdb lists only in-frame clones, some missing. The table shows around 360,000 clones, with about 89% occurring only once. Between the trimmed V and J ends, which lost 11 bases and 6 bases, there was a span of 12 bases. Germline-derived CDR1 and CDR2 are MDHEN and SYDVKM. The CDR3 length is 11 residues. Sequencing used peripheral blood. This chain connects TRBV28 to TRBJ2-3; D perhaps matches TRBD2 (6 bases). This TCR was sampled from a woman under 40 with COVID-19, enrolled during active disease. The DNA for the CDR3 is TGTGCCGGGGGGATCCGGGATACGCAGTATTTT. It codes for CAGGIRDTQYF.